This entry lists 21 T cell receptor beta chains sequenced from one sample in a study of shared clonotypes between healthy human individuals. Profiled with immunoSEQ multiplex PCR; TCRdb holds only in-frame clones, not every one. Of more than 1,200,000 clones listed, about 98.5% were seen once; the top ten hold over 0.3%. The specimen sequenced was naive CD4+ T cells sorted from blood. Indicated subset: CD45RA+ positively selected. The receptors shown here come from a man aged 25-45 years in good health.

Points on this clone: This sample includes further DNA sequences coding for the same CDR3. The J gene is TRBJ2-2, the V gene TRBV5-4; D perhaps matches TRBD1 (5 bases). Trimming removed 2 bases from V and 5 bases from J, with 7 bases in between. CDR1 and CDR2 (germline): SGHNT, YYREEE (reference sequence). The CDR3 sequence is 13 residues long. CDR3 in DNA: TGTGCCAGCAGCTTTAGGGGTACCGGGGAGCTGTTTTTT. Its protein product is CASSFRGTGELFF.

V gene TRBV2 combines with J gene TRBJ2-5, with TRBD1 as a possible D gene (6 bases). The germline gives CDR1 SNHLY, CDR2 FYNNEI. This CDR3 has 13 residues. Trimming took 3 bases from V and 2 from J, leaving 7 bases between them. CDR3 sequence reads: CASSEGAQETQYF. The CDR3 DNA reads as TGTGCCAGCAGTGAGGGGGCGCAAGAGACCCAGTACTTC.

V usage is TRBV7-2 and J usage is TRBJ1-5; TRBD1 aligns across 7 bases. The CDR3 loop spans 17 amino acids. Germline CDR1 and CDR2: SGHTA and FQGNSA. V shed 1 base, J shed 0 bases, and the junction held 6 bases outside the gene matches. In nucleotides, the CDR3 is TGTGCCAGCAGCTTAGGCCGGACAGGACATAGCAATCAGCCCCAGCATTTT. It codes for CASSLGRTGHSNQPQHF.

DNA for the CDR3: TGCGCCAGCCAACGGGCCCCCCGGGGATCCACGGAGACCCAGTACTTC. Translated: CASQRAPRGSTETQYF. This rearrangement joins TRBV5-1 to TRBJ2-5; D possibly corresponds to TRBD2 (5 bases). CDR1 and CDR2 from the germline V gene are SGHRS and YFSETQ. V was clipped by 7 bases and J by 5 bases, with 24 bases between them. CDR3 size: 16 residues.

Here the CDR3 DNA reads TGTGCCAGCAGACACATCACGCTTTTCGAAAACACCATATATTTT. Protein product: CASRHITLFENTIYF. The chain employs TRBV6-5 and TRBJ1-3; D is uncertain. Trimming cost V 6 bases and J 6 bases, with 18 bases left between them. Germline assignment: CDR1 MNHEY and CDR2 SVGAGI. The CDR3 covers 15 residues.

The chain employs TRBV13 and TRBJ1-3; D is ambiguous. The CDR3 spans 16 residues. Per germline, CDR1 PRHDT and CDR2 FYEKMQ (reference sequence). With 4 bases removed from V and 0 bases from J, the gap between germline ends came to 13 bases. Here the CDR3 reads CASSSDPRSSGNTIYF. CDR3 coding DNA: TGTGCCAGCAGCTCCGACCCCCGGAGCTCTGGAAACACCATATATTTT.

The chain has TRBV2 and TRBJ2-5; 10 nucleotides line up with TRBD2. With V trimmed by 2 bases and J by 5 bases, 2 bases remained unmatched. This CDR3 spans 14 amino acids. Germline V lookup: CDR1 SNHLY, CDR2 FYNNEI. CDR3 loop: CASSELTSGETQYF. DNA of the CDR3: TGTGCCAGCAGTGAACTGACTAGCGGGGAGACCCAGTACTTC. The entire variable domain, with the rest obtained from reference TRBV2 and TRBJ2-5, is as follows: EPEVTQTPSHQVTQMGQEVILRCVPISNHLYFYWYRQILGQKVEFLVSFYNNEISEKSEIFDDQFSVERPDGSNFTLKIRSTKLEDSAMYFCASSELTSGETQYFGPGTRLLVL.

As to this clone: This same CDR3 is encoded by further DNA sequences in the sample. V and J are TRBV7-9 and TRBJ2-3; 9 nucleotides align to TRBD2. The CDR3 has 15 amino acids. The trim removed 4 bases at V and 1 base at J, leaving 3 bases unmatched. CDR1 SEHNR and CDR2 FQNEAQ come from the germline V gene (reference sequence). CDR3 coding DNA: TGTGCCAGCAGCTCGAGCGGGAGGCGCACAGATACGCAGTATTTT. It yields the protein CASSSSGRRTDTQYF. The full variable domain, its missing parts supplied by reference TRBV7-9 and TRBJ2-3, is DTGVSQNPRHKITKRGQNVTFRCDPISEHNRLYWYRQTLGQGPEFLTYFQNEAQLEKSRLLSDRFSAERPKGSFSTLEIQRTEQGDSAMYLCASSSSGRRTDTQYFGPGTRLTVL.

The genes are TRBV7-2 and TRBJ1-1; 9 nucleotides align to TRBD1. The CDR3 totals 14 residues. The V and J ends lost 5 bases and 5 bases, in that order; junction bases with no gene match: 6. Looked up from germline, CDR1 is SGHTA and CDR2 is FQGNSA. The CDR3 nucleotides are TGTGCCAGCAGCAAAACAGGGGGCGGAACTGAAGCTTTCTTT. Its protein product is CASSKTGGGTEAFF.

The chain carries TRBV28 and TRBJ2-7; maybe TRBD2 (6 bases). The V and J ends lost 5 bases and 4 bases respectively, with 15 bases between them. This CDR3 spans 14 amino acids. The V gene's germline CDR1 is MDHEN and CDR2 SYDVKM. The CDR3 is CASSTPGGPYEQYF. In DNA form, the CDR3 reads TGTGCCAGCAGTACCCCCGGGGGTCCTTACGAGCAGTACTTC.

The DNA for the CDR3 is TGTGCCAGCAGCTTAGTTCTATCCTCCGAAGGACCCATTCAGTACTTC. Amino acids: CASSLVLSSEGPIQYF. The V gene is TRBV7-9, the J gene TRBJ2-4; D not certain. Trimming cost V 1 base and J 9 bases, with 19 bases left between them. Germline CDR1 SEHNR, CDR2 FQNEAQ (reference sequence). The CDR3 totals 16 residues.

V usage is TRBV5-8 and J usage is TRBJ2-4, with D possibly TRBD2 on 6 matching bases. Per the germline V gene, CDR1 is SGHTS and CDR2 is YDEGEE. V shed 4 bases and J shed 8 bases, with 19 bases lying between them. There are 15 residues in the CDR3. DNA for the CDR3: TGTGCCAGCAGCCCGGGTGGTAGGAGGGTAGACATTCAGTACTTC. Translation: CASSPGGRRVDIQYF.

The gene calls are TRBV27 and TRBJ2-7, with 8 bases lining up with TRBD1. Germline V gene sequence: CDR1 MNHEY, CDR2 SMNVEV (reference sequence). With 6 bases clipped from V and 6 bases from J, the junction kept 10 bases outside the gene matches. The CDR3 runs 14 residues. The CDR3 sequence: CASSPRDRRVEQYF. CDR3 coding DNA: TGTGCCAGCAGCCCCAGGGACAGGAGGGTCGAGCAGTACTTC.

This chain links TRBV5-1 with TRBJ1-1; no definite D call. The CDR3 sequence is 13 residues long. Germline V lookup: CDR1 SGHRS, CDR2 YFSETQ. With 4 bases removed from V and 0 bases from J, the gap between germline ends came to 7 bases. CDR3 residues: CASSRFMNTEAFF. The CDR3 coding sequence is TGCGCCAGCAGCCGGTTCATGAACACTGAAGCTTTCTTT.

Concerning this clone itself: Other DNA sequences in the sample encode the same CDR3. This sequence joins TRBV7-2 and TRBJ2-7; 8 nucleotides align to TRBD1. CDR1 is SGHTA and CDR2 is FQGNSA in the germline V gene. V shed 1 base, J shed 2 bases, and the junction held 4 bases outside the gene matches. This CDR3 contains 15 residues. CDR3 sequence reads: CASSLVGQGAYEQYF. CDR3 coding DNA: TGTGCCAGCAGCTTAGTAGGACAGGGTGCCTACGAGCAGTACTTC.

The V call is TRBV28, the J call TRBJ2-7; a weak D match, TRBD2 (5 bases). The V gene's germline CDR1 is MDHEN and CDR2 SYDVKM. The CDR3 contains 14 residues. Trimming took 7 bases from V and 0 from J, leaving 13 bases between them. In DNA, the CDR3 is TGTGCCAGCAAAATCGGACTGAGCTCCTACGAGCAGTACTTC. Translation: CASKIGLSSYEQYF.

The chain combines TRBV19 with TRBJ2-3, with D perhaps TRBD2 (6 bases). Trimming removed 7 bases at V and 5 bases at J, with 19 bases between. Germline V gene sequence: CDR1 LNHDA, CDR2 SQIVND (reference sequence). The CDR3 spans 15 residues. CDR3 nucleotide sequence: TGTGCCAGTACGGATACGGGAGAGGGATTAGATACGCAGTATTTT. This sequence encodes CASTDTGEGLDTQYF.

In this sample, this clone turned up once. The V call is TRBV27, the J call TRBJ1-3; D not certain. In germline, CDR1 is MNHEY, CDR2 SMNVEV (reference sequence). The CDR3 is 16 amino acids. Trimming removed 2 bases from V and 0 bases from J, with 11 bases in between. CDR3 residues: CASSLNGLSSGNTIYF. The CDR3 DNA is TGTGCCAGCAGTTTAAATGGCTTGAGCTCTGGAAACACCATATATTTT.

This clone is a singleton in its sample. The V and J genes are TRBV10-3 and TRBJ2-7, with TRBD1 matching over 9 bases. Germline trimming cut 7 bases from V and 5 bases from J; bases unmatched to any gene: 12. There are 15 residues in the CDR3. Germline V CDR1 and CDR2: ENHRY, SYGVKD. Here the CDR3 reads CAITPSGTGSNEQYF. For the CDR3, the DNA is TGTGCCATCACCCCGTCTGGGACAGGGAGTAACGAGCAGTACTTC.

V usage is TRBV7-8 and J usage is TRBJ2-2, with TRBD1 matching 7 bases. Trimming took 5 bases from V and 2 from J; bases not matched to a gene: 20. Germline CDR1 SGHVS, CDR2 FQNEAQ. This CDR3 has 20 residues. The CDR3, as DNA: TGTGCCAGCAGCCGACCGACAGGGAACTCCGGAGACGCCAACACCGGGGAGCTGTTTTTT. It specifies CASSRPTGNSGDANTGELFF.

The rearrangement uses TRBV5-1 and TRBJ2-7; a possible D gene is TRBD2 (5 bases). Trimming removed 3 bases from V and 6 bases from J, with 22 bases in between. This CDR3 spans 16 amino acids. The germline CDR1 and CDR2 sequences are SGHRS and YFSETQ. The CDR3 coding sequence is TGCGCCAGCAGCTACGGGGTCCCGGGATATAAGGCCGAGCAGTACTTC. Protein sequence: CASSYGVPGYKAEQYF.